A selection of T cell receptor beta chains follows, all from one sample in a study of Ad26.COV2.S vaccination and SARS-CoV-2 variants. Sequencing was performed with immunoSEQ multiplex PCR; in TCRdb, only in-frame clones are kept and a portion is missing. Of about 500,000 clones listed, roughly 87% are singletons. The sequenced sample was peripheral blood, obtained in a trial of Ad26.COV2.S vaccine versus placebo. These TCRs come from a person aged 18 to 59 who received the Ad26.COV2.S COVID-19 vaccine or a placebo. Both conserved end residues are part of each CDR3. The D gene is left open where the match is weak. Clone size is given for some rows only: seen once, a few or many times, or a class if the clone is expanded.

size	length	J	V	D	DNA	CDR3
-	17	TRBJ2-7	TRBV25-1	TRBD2	TGTGCCAGCAGTGCCGGGACTAGCGGGAGGACCTCCTACGAGCAGTACTTC	CASSAGTSGRTSYEQYF
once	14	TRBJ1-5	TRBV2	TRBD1	TGTGCCAGCAGTCGGGGACAGTCAAATCAGCCCCAGCATTTT	CASSRGQSNQPQHF
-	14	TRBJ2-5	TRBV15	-	TGTGCCACCAGCAGGTCACAGGTCGTGGAGACCCAGTACTTC	CATSRSQVVETQYF
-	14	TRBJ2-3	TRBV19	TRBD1	TGTGCCAGTAGTAACAGGGGGGGCACAGATACGCAGTATTTT	CASSNRGGTDTQYF
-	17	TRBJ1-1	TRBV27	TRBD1	TGTGCCAGCAGCCACGGACAGGGCAGACGGGGGAACACTGAAGCTTTCTTT	CASSHGQGRRGNTEAFF
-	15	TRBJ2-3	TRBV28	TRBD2	TGTGCCAGCAGTTTGGGCGGCGGGAGGACAGATACGCAGTATTTT	CASSLGGGRTDTQYF
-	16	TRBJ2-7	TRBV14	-	TGTGCCAGCAGCCCAGGATCCCTATCAAGACCCTACGAGCAGTACTTC	CASSPGSLSRPYEQYF
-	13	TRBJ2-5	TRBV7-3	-	TGTGCCAGCAGCTCTTCGTACCAAGAGACCCAGTACTTC	CASSSSYQETQYF
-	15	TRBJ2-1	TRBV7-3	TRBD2	TGTGCCAGCAGCCCGGGGACTAGTGGCTACAATGAGCAGTTCTTC	CASSPGTSGYNEQFF
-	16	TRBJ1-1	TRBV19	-	TGTGCCAGTAGCAACGCGGGGGGAGGTGGCAACACTGAAGCTTTCTTT	CASSNAGGGGNTEAFF
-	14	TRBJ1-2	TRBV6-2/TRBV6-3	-	TGTGCCAGCAGTTACTCGACCGGCCCCTATGGCTACACCTTC	CASSYSTGPYGYTF
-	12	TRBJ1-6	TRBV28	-	TGTGCCAGCACGGGAAATCGGTCACCCCTCCACTTT	CASTGNRSPLHF
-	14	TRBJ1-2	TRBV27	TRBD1	TGTGCCAGCAGTTTAGGACAGGGGGCGGTCGGCTACACCTTC	CASSLGQGAVGYTF
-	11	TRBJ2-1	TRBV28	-	TGTGCCAGCAGTCCCTTAAATGAGCAGTTCTTC	CASSPLNEQFF
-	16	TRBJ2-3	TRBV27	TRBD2	TGTGCCACGGGGCGGGCCCCCACTAGCGACACAGATACGCAGTATTTT	CATGRAPTSDTDTQYF
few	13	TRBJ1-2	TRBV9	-	TGTGCCAGCAGCGTAGGACATAACTATGGCTACACCTTC	CASSVGHNYGYTF
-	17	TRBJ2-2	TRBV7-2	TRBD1	TGTGCCAGCAGCCCTCAGACAGGGTTAAGAACCACCGGGGAGCTGTTTTTT	CASSPQTGLRTTGELFF
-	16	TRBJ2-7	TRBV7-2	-	TGTGCCAGCAGCTTAGTATTCAAGGGGCCCCCGTACGAGCAGTACTTC	CASSLVFKGPPYEQYF
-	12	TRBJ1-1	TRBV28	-	TGTGCCAGCAGCACAACCGGGCGCACGGCTTTCTTT	CASSTTGRTAFF
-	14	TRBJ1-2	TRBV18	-	TGTGCCAGCTCAGCCGGACAGCCGATCTATGGCTACACCTTC	CASSAGQPIYGYTF
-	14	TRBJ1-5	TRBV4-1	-	TGCGCCAGCAGCCAAGGCTGGTGGCTTGAGCCCCAGCATTTT	CASSQGWWLEPQHF
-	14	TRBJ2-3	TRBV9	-	TGTGCCAGCAGCGTAGGTGTAGCGAAGGATACGCAGTATTTT	CASSVGVAKDTQYF
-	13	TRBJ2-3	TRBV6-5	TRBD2	TGTGCCACCGGACTAGCGGGAGCCGATACGCAGTATTTT	CATGLAGADTQYF
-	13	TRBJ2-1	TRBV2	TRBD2	TGTGCCAGCAGTTCCGGACTAGCCCTTGAGCAGTTCTTC	CASSSGLALEQFF